This T cell receptor beta chain is from a study of blood T cell repertoires in COVID-19. Overall study context: In each case, the material was cDNA or gDNA derived from T cells, B-cell-depleted T cells, or PBMCs.

TCRdb's copy holds only in-frame clones and misses some; the assay was immunoSEQ multiplex PCR. The table lists 200,000 to 250,000 clones, about 84% of them singletons. This TCR was sampled from a woman in her 40s with acute COVID-19. The specimen sequenced was PBMCs or T cells enriched from blood (not recorded which).

CDR3 sequence reads: CAISDRLAGGYNEQFF. DNA for the CDR3: TGTGCCATCAGTGACCGACTAGCGGGAGGATACAATGAGCAGTTCTTC. V and J are TRBV10-3 and TRBJ2-1; 13 nucleotides line up with TRBD2. The germline V gene has CDR1 ENHRY and CDR2 SYGVKD. The CDR3 is 16 residues long. V lost 3 bases, J lost 4 bases, and 3 bases stayed unmatched.